These 16 T cell receptor beta chains were sequenced from one sample in a study of blood T cell repertoires in COVID-19. The protocol was immunoSEQ multiplex PCR, while the TCRdb copy is restricted to in-frame clones and leaves out a portion. The sample lists 80,000 to 100,000 clones, about four fifths occurring once. Sequenced material: peripheral blood. The source of these receptors is a human donor in a cohort sampled during active COVID-19.

This clone was counted many times. The gene calls are TRBV2 and TRBJ2-7; 9 bases fit TRBD2. The CDR3 sequence is 17 residues long. V lost 4 bases, J lost 2 bases, and 12 bases stayed unmatched. Germline V gives CDR1 SNHLY, CDR2 FYNNEI. This CDR3 is CASSAGAGGPATYEQYF. In nucleotides, the CDR3 is TGTGCCAGCAGTGCCGGAGCGGGAGGCCCCGCCACCTACGAGCAGTACTTC.

This chain joins TRBV5-1 and TRBJ1-2; 9 bases are a match to TRBD1. V dropped 1 base and J dropped 4; count of bases not matched to a gene: 11. Germline lookup yields CDR1 SGHRS and CDR2 YFSETQ. The length of the CDR3 is 17 residues. The CDR3 sequence is CASSLNGRDRVGYGYTF. The CDR3 coding sequence is TGCGCCAGCAGCTTGAACGGGCGGGACAGGGTTGGCTATGGCTACACCTTC.

This rearrangement joins TRBV7-9 to TRBJ2-1; 7 bases align to TRBD2. J lost 5 bases, V lost 5 bases, and 18 bases had no gene match. Looked up from germline, CDR1 is SEHNR and CDR2 is FQNEAQ (reference sequence). This CDR3 is built from 18 residues. DNA for the CDR3: TGTGCCAGCAGCGTGATAGCCCGAGGGCTAGCGGTACACAATGAGCAGTTCTTC. Translated, it gives CASSVIARGLAVHNEQFF.

This chain uses TRBV7-2 with TRBJ1-2; maybe TRBD1 (5 bases). The CDR3 covers 15 residues. V lost 4 bases and J 6 bases, leaving 18 bases between the germline ends. Germline V lookup: CDR1 SGHTA, CDR2 FQGNSA. The CDR3 reads CASSSGGGTTHGYTF. For the CDR3, the DNA is TGTGCCAGCAGCTCGGGCGGGGGGACGACGCATGGCTACACCTTC.

The genes are TRBV5-1 and TRBJ1-5, with 7 positions matching TRBD1. The V segment lost 0 bases and the J segment 3 bases; nucleotides outside the gene matches: 6. Germline V gene sequence: CDR1 SGHRS, CDR2 YFSETQ. This CDR3 contains 16 residues. The CDR3: CASSLGTGATNQPQHF. CDR3 sequence (DNA): TGCGCCAGCAGCTTGGGCACAGGGGCGACCAATCAGCCCCAGCATTTT.

On this clone itself: One end of the junction is discordant with germline, which a read error may explain. The chain couples TRBV15 to TRBJ2-1; TRBD1 is a possible D gene (5 bases). Germline lookup yields CDR1 LNHNV and CDR2 YYDKDF (reference sequence). There are 12 residues in the CDR3. CDR3 in amino acids: CATSRDMGQELF. In nucleotides, the CDR3 is TGTGCCACCAGCAGAGATATGGGGCAGGAGCTCTTC.

The chain combines TRBV28 with TRBJ1-1; 7 bases fit TRBD1. This CDR3 is 12 amino acids long. V was clipped by 10 bases and J by 4 bases; unmatched bases: 6. Germline CDR1 reads MDHEN; CDR2 reads SYDVKM. This CDR3 reads CATYRGRTEAFF. CDR3 coding DNA: TGTGCCACCTACAGGGGACGCACTGAAGCTTTCTTT.

This clone was observed a single time. The chain employs TRBV10-1 and TRBJ2-1; TRBD2 aligns across 14 bases. Germline CDR1 is WNHNN and CDR2 is SYGVQD (reference sequence). CDR3 length equals 17 residues. V lost 5 bases, J lost 6 bases, and 9 bases stayed unmatched. This chain's CDR3 is CASSYTTTSGRANEQFF. In DNA form, the CDR3 reads TGCGCCAGCAGTTACACCACGACTAGCGGGAGGGCCAATGAGCAGTTCTTC.

This clone showed up just a few times. In nucleotides, the CDR3 is TGTGCCAGCAGCGCGGACTCTGGGGCCAACGTCCTGACTTTC. It translates to CASSADSGANVLTF. The chain uses TRBV5-4 and TRBJ2-6; no clear D. Trimming shortened V by 4 bases and J by 0 bases, and 5 bases separated the two germline ends. Germline values: CDR1 SGHNT, CDR2 YYREEE (reference sequence). This CDR3 contains 14 residues.

The chain is built from TRBV4-1 and TRBJ2-7; TRBD1 matches 7 bases. Trimming took 1 base from V and 0 from J; bases not matched to a gene: 9. In germline, CDR1 is MGHRA, CDR2 YSYEKL. This CDR3 spans 17 amino acids. CDR3 coding DNA: TGCGCCAGCAGCCAAGCCGACAGGGTCAGATTCTCCTACGAGCAGTACTTC. It yields the protein CASSQADRVRFSYEQYF.

This chain links TRBV7-2 with TRBJ2-5; perhaps TRBD2 as D (6 bases). The CDR3 sequence is 13 residues long. V lost 1 base and J lost 10, with 13 bases in between. Germline CDR1 reads SGHTA; CDR2 reads FQGNSA. CDR3 DNA sequence: TGTGCCAGCAGCTTAGACGGGACTGGCGACCAGTACTTC. Protein product: CASSLDGTGDQYF.

The CDR3 nucleotides are TGTGCCAGTAGTATTGGGCGCCTCCCCCGTTCGGCCCAGTACTTC. Amino acid sequence: CASSIGRLPRSAQYF. This rearrangement joins TRBV19 to TRBJ2-5; no clear D. Trimming removed 3 bases at V and 9 bases at J, with 20 bases between. The CDR3 runs 15 residues. Germline CDR1 LNHDA, CDR2 SQIVND (reference sequence). Filled out from reference TRBV19 and TRBJ2-5, the complete variable domain reads DGGITQSPKYLFRKEGQNVTLSCEQNLNHDAMYWYRQDPGQGLRLIYYSQIVNDFQKGDIAEGYSVSREKKESFPLTVTSAQKNPTAFYLCASSIGRLPRSAQYFGPGTRLLVL.

This chain uses TRBV9 with TRBJ1-2, with 7 bases fitting TRBD1. The CDR3 runs to 15 residues. The trim removed 7 bases at V and 3 bases at J, leaving 12 bases unmatched. Germline lookup yields CDR1 SGDLS and CDR2 YYNGEE. The CDR3 protein is CASSGIHRGDYGYTF. The CDR3 nucleotides are TGTGCCAGCTCCGGGATTCACAGGGGAGACTATGGCTACACCTTC.

The gene calls are TRBV28 and TRBJ2-1; tentatively, D is TRBD2 (5 bases). Germline V gives CDR1 MDHEN, CDR2 SYDVKM. CDR3 length: 12 residues. Trimming removed 5 bases from V and 8 bases from J, with 10 bases in between. This CDR3 is CASSLPGYEQFF. CDR3 nucleotides: TGTGCCAGCAGTCTCCCGGGATATGAGCAGTTCTTC.

This clone was observed a few times. This chain connects TRBV5-1 to TRBJ2-1; 8 bases line up with TRBD2. The germline V gene encodes CDR1 SGHRS and CDR2 YFSETQ. The CDR3 runs to 14 residues. Trimming at V came to 4 bases and at J to 6 bases, leaving 6 bases not matched to a gene. CDR3 DNA: TGCGCCAGCAGCATCGGGACTAGTGGCAATGAGCAGTTCTTC. This codes for CASSIGTSGNEQFF.

V and J are TRBV7-9 and TRBJ2-2; maybe TRBD2 (6 bases). Deletions cut 3 bases from V and 8 bases from J, with 16 bases between. The CDR3 is 15 residues long. Looked up from germline, CDR1 is SEHNR and CDR2 is FQNEAQ (reference sequence). The CDR3 DNA reads TGTGCCAGCAGCTTGGCTAGCGCCATGTGGGGGGAGCTGTTTTTT. Encoded protein: CASSLASAMWGELFF.